This T cell receptor beta chain is drawn from a study of shared clonotypes between healthy human individuals. V shed 7 bases and J 7 bases; nucleotides not matched to a gene: 9. Germline lookup yields CDR1 LNHDA and CDR2 SQIVND (reference sequence). CDR3 size: 13 residues. TCRdb keeps only in-frame clones here, not all; method: immunoSEQ multiplex PCR. The sample lists almost 750,000 clones; around 77% were seen once. This chain joins TRBV19 and TRBJ1-1; 7 nucleotides agree with TRBD1. This TCR was recovered from a woman in her 30s in good health. Material for sequencing was memory CD4+ T cells sorted from blood. The subset is: CD45RA-negative fraction. CDR3 residues: CASNLQGEGEAFF. In nucleotides, the CDR3 is TGTGCCAGTAATCTTCAGGGGGAAGGTGAAGCTTTCTTT.